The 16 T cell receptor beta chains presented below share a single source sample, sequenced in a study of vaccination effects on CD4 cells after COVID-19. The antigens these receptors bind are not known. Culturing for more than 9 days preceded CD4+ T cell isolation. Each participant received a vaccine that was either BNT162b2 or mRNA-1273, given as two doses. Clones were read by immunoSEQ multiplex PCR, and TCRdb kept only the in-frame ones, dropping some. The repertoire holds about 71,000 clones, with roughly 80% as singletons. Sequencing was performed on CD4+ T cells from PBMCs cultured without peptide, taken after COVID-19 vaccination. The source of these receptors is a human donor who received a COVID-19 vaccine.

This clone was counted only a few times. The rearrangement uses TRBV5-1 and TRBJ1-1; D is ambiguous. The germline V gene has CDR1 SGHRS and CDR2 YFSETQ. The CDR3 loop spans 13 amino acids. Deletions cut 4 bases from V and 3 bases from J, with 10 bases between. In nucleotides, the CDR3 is TGCGCCAGCAGCACGACTACCGACACTGAAGCTTTCTTT. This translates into CASSTTTDTEAFF.

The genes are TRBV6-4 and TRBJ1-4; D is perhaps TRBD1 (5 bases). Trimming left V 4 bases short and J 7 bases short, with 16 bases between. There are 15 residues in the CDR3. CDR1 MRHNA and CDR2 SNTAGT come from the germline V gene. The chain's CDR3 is CASSASSGVREKLFF. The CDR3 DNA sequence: TGTGCCAGCAGTGCCTCATCGGGGGTACGTGAAAAACTGTTTTTT.

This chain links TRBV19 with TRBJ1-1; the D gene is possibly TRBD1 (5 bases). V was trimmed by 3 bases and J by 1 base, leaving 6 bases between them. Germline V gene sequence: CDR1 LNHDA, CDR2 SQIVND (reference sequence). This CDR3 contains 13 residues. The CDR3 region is CASSMRGNTEAFF. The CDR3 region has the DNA TGTGCCAGTAGTATGAGGGGGAACACTGAAGCTTTCTTT.

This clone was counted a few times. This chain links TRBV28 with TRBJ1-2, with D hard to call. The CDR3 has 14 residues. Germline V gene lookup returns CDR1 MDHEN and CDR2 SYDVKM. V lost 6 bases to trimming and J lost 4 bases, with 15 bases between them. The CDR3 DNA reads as TGTGCCAGCAGACCAGGCGGCCTGGGCTATGGCTACACCTTC. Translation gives CASRPGGLGYGYTF.

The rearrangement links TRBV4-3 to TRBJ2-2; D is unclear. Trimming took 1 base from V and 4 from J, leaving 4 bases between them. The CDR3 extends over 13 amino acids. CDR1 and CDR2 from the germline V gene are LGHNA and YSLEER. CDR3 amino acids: CASSQVRTGELFF. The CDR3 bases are TGCGCCAGCAGCCAAGTTCGCACCGGGGAGCTGTTTTTT.

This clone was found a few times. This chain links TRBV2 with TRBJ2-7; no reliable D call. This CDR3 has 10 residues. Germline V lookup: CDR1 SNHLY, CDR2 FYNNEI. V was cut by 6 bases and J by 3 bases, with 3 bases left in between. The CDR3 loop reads CASRFYEQYV. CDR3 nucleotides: TGTGCCAGCAGATTCTACGAGCAGTACGTC.

The CDR3 sequence is CASSESGTTYNEQFF. The CDR3 DNA is TGCGCCAGCAGTGAGTCCGGGACAACCTACAATGAGCAGTTCTTC. V usage is TRBV10-1 and J usage is TRBJ2-1; weak D call: TRBD1 (6 bases). Germline lookup yields CDR1 WNHNN and CDR2 SYGVQD (reference sequence). V lost 0 bases and J 2 bases, leaving 8 bases between the germline ends. The CDR3 is made up of 15 amino acids.

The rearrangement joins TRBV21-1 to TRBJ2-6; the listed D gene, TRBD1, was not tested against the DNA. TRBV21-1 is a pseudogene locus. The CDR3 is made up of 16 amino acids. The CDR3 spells CASSYPGSSGANVLTF. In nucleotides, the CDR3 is TGTGCCAGCAGCTACCCAGGTTCCTCTGGGGCCAACGTCCTGACTTTC.

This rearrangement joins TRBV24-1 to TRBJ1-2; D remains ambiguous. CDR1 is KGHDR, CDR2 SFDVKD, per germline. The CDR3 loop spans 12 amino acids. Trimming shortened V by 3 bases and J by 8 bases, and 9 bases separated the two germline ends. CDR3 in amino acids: CATSDEENGYTF. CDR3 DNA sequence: TGTGCCACCAGTGATGAGGAAAACGGCTACACCTTC.

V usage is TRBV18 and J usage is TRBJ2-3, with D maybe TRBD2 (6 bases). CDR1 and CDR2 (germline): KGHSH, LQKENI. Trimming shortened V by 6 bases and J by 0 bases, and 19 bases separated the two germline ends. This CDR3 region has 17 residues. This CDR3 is CASSPTSLALSTDTQYF. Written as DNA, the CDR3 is TGTGCCAGCTCGCCGACTAGTCTAGCGTTGAGCACAGATACGCAGTATTTT.

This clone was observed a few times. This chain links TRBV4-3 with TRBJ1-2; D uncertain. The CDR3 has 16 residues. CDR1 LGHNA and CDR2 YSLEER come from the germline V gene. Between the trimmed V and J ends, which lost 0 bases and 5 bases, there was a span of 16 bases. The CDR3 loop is CASSQDIGSTTYGYTF. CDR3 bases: TGCGCCAGCAGCCAAGATATCGGATCCACAACGTATGGCTACACCTTC.

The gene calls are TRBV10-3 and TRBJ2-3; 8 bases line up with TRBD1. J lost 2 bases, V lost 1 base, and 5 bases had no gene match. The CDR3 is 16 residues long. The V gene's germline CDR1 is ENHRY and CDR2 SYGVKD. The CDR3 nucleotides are TGTGCCATCAGTGAGTTTGGACAGGGCTACACAGATACGCAGTATTTT. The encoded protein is CAISEFGQGYTDTQYF.

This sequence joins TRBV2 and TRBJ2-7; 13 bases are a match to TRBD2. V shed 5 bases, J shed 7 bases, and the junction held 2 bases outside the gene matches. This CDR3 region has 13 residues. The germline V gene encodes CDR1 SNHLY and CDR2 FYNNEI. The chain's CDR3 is CASSKGLAGEQYV. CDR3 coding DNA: TGTGCCAGCAGTAAGGGACTAGCGGGGGAGCAGTACGTC.

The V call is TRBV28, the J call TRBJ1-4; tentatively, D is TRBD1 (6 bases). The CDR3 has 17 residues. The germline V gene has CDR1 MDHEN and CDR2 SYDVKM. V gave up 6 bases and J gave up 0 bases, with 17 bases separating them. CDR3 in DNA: TGTGCCAGCAGCCGTGGGGGGGCTCCGGCAACTAATGAAAAACTGTTTTTT. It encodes CASSRGGAPATNEKLFF.

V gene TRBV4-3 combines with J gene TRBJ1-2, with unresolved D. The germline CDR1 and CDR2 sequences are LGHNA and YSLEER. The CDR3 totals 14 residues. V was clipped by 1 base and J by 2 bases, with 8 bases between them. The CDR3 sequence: CASSQVAENYGYTF. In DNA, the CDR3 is TGCGCCAGCAGCCAAGTTGCGGAGAACTATGGCTACACCTTC.

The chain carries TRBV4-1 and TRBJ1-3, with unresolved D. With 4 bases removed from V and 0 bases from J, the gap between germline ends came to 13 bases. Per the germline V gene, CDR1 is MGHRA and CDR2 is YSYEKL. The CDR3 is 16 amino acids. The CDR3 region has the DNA TGCGCCAGCAGCCCTCCCGGGCACGCCTCTGGAAACACCATATATTTT. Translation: CASSPPGHASGNTIYF.